In its sample, the clone carrying this T cell receptor beta chain was seen many times. These data originate in a study of regulatory T cells in long-lasting Graves disease. Sample time point: newly diagnosed GD, antithyroid drugs for less than 3 months. PBMC-derived RNA was used for the TCR library. The TCR beta library used iRepertoire HTBI primers with Arm-PCR amplification of CDR3. Via MiXCR, TCRdb re-called the multiplex PCR reads, giving one row per CDR3 protein. Found here are a few hundred thousand distinct CDR3 sequences, roughly 14% of them singletons; the top ten hold 10%. These data were also filed under a second study, of T cells in Graves' hyperthyroidism and ophthalmopathy.

The input for sequencing was peripheral blood mononuclear cells (PBMCs), taken at new diagnosis, from a patient treated with antithyroid drugs. The sequence derives from a man aged 25 to 40 with Graves disease.

As DNA, the CDR3 is TGTGCCAGCCACGGAGCGGGGGTTTGGAATGAGCAGTTCTTC. It codes for CASHGAGVWNEQFF. The gene calls are TRBV27 and TRBJ2-1, with 8 bases lining up with TRBD2. The CDR3 covers 14 residues. J was trimmed by 7 bases and V by 8 bases; bases with no gene match: 10. Germline loops: CDR1 MNHEY, CDR2 SMNVEV (reference sequence).